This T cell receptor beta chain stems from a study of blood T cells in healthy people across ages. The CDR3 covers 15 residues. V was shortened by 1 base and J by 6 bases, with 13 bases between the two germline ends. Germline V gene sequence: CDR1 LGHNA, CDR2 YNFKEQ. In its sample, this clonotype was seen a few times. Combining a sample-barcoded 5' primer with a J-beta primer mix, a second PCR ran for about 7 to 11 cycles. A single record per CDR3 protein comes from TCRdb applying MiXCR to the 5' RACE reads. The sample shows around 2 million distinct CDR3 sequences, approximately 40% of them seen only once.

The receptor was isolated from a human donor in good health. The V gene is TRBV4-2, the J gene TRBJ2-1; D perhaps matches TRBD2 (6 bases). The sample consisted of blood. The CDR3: CASSQGAGFLNEQFF. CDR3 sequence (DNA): TGTGCCAGCAGCCAAGGGGCGGGGTTTCTCAATGAGCAGTTCTTC.